The T cell receptor (beta chain) described here comes from a study of T cell responses to AZD1222 COVID-19 vaccine. Comment on this clone: What it binds is unknown.

V lost 4 bases, J lost 6 bases, and 13 bases lay in between. Germline CDR1 reads SGHNT; CDR2 reads YYREEE (reference sequence). The CDR3 spans 14 residues. Whole-study results and caveats: None of the repertoires were sampled until the peak T cell response had passed. Donors skewed white British and female; clonal diversity was possibly underestimated.

Profiled with immunoSEQ multiplex PCR; TCRdb holds only in-frame clones, not every one. The repertoire holds some 89,000 clones, with approximately 89% as singletons. Sequencing was performed on peripheral blood, taken on day 0 of AZD1222 vaccination. V and J are TRBV5-4 and TRBJ2-2, with D possibly being TRBD1 (6 bases). The TCR sequence derives from an adult in good health. CDR3 nucleotides: TGTGCCAGCAGCACACAGGGCAAGGCCGGGGAGCTGTTTTTT. Protein sequence: CASSTQGKAGELFF.